Shown below are 15 T cell receptor beta chains from a single sample sequenced in a study of T cells in Graves' hyperthyroidism and ophthalmopathy. RNA transcripts served as the template for amplifying TCR beta CDR3 regions. During a first-round RT-PCR of the TCR CDR3, the HTBI primer set was used. TCRdb reprocessed the multiplex PCR reads with MiXCR, giving one entry per CDR3 protein. The sample lists roughly 300,000 distinct CDR3 sequences; around 25% were seen once. Sequences were obtained from blood. These receptors were obtained from a middle-aged man with Graves' hyperthyroidism that later progressed to Graves' ophthalmopathy.

The V call is TRBV28, the J call TRBJ2-5, with D maybe TRBD2 (5 bases). Trimming pared 0 bases from V and 5 bases from J, leaving 16 bases between. There are 16 residues in the CDR3. Per the germline V gene, CDR1 is MDHEN and CDR2 is SYDVKM. The CDR3 sequence: CASSLWTTSPQETQYF. CDR3 DNA: TGTGCCAGCAGTTTATGGACTACCAGCCCTCAGGAGACCCAGTACTTC.

Many counts were recorded for this clonotype. The chain employs TRBV24-1 and TRBJ2-5; no definite D call. CDR1 and CDR2 from the germline V gene are KGHDR and SFDVKD. V gave up 3 bases and J gave up 5 bases, with 12 bases separating them. The CDR3 contains 14 residues. DNA for the CDR3: TGTGCCACCAGTGATCAATCAGGAAGGGAGACCCAGTACTTC. Its translation: CATSDQSGRETQYF.

This clonotype came up many times. The chain combines TRBV6-1 with TRBJ1-1; 7 bases match TRBD1. V was clipped by 7 bases and J by 4 bases; unmatched bases: 3. Germline assignment: CDR1 MNHNS and CDR2 SASEGT. The CDR3 runs 12 residues. The CDR3 nucleotides read TGTGCCAGCAACAACAGGGGCACTGAAGCTTTCTTT. Amino acid sequence: CASNNRGTEAFF.

The V gene is TRBV7-1, the J gene TRBJ2-7, with D possibly being TRBD1 or TRBD2 (5 bases each). TRBV7-1 is recorded as an ORF, its role being uncertain. The V end lost 3 bases, the J end lost 4 bases, and 19 bases lay between the germline ends. CDR3 length: 16 residues. CDR3 nucleotides: TGTGCCAGCAGCTCTAGCCTCGGGGCTACGGGGTACGAGCAGTACTTC. Its protein is CASSSSLGATGYEQYF.

This clonotype was detected many times. Given a much more abundant clone one base away, this may be a read error. The conserved phenylalanine or tryptophan normally closing the CDR3 is absent here, so this likely arose from a read error. The genes are TRBV6-1 and TRBJ1-2; D is possibly TRBD1 (5 bases). Germline V lookup: CDR1 MNHNS, CDR2 SASEGT. CDR3 length: 13 residues. V dropped 2 bases and J dropped 7 bases, with 11 bases sitting between them. The CDR3 is CASSERGRRGYTL. CDR3 bases: TGTGCCAGCAGTGAAAGGGGAAGACGTGGCTACACCCTC.

The J gene is TRBJ1-1, the V gene TRBV29-1; D may be TRBD1 (6 bases). Trimming took off 1 base at V and 3 bases at J, with 18 bases between the two ends. The CDR3 sequence is 16 residues long. The germline CDR1 and CDR2 sequences are SQVTM and ANQGSEA. The CDR3 is CSVEGRSGQPYTEAFF. Here the CDR3 DNA reads TGCAGCGTTGAAGGTAGGTCCGGACAGCCGTACACTGAAGCTTTCTTT.

The chain combines TRBV12-3 or TRBV12-4 with TRBJ2-5, with a tentative D call TRBD2 (6 bases). V gave up 3 bases and J gave up 5 bases, with 16 bases separating them. The CDR3 loop spans 15 amino acids. The CDR3, as DNA: TGTGCCAGCAGTTTCGGAGGGTCCTCCGGGGAGACCCAGTACTTC. It is translated as CASSFGGSSGETQYF.

This clonotype was seen repeatedly, ten times or more. The chain is built from TRBV27 and TRBJ2-7; D may be TRBD1 (5 bases). Germline values: CDR1 MNHEY, CDR2 SMNVEV (reference sequence). The ends were cut back, 6 bases at V and 2 bases at J, with 14 bases in the middle. The CDR3 sequence is 14 residues long. The CDR3 reads CASRTQTETYEQYF. CDR3 DNA: TGTGCCAGCAGGACACAGACAGAGACCTACGAGCAGTACTTC.

The chain carries TRBV28 and TRBJ1-5; D possibly corresponds to TRBD1 (6 bases). The CDR3 is 13 residues long. V lost 7 bases to trimming and J lost 8 bases, with 15 bases between them. Germline V gene lookup returns CDR1 MDHEN and CDR2 SYDVKM. DNA of the CDR3: TGTGCCAGCACCTCGCAGGGGTACAAGCCCCAGCATTTT. It yields the protein CASTSQGYKPQHF.

This clonotype was observed at least ten times. The rearrangement joins TRBV11-1 to TRBJ1-2; no reliable D call. Germline V CDR1 and CDR2: SGHAT, FQDESV (reference sequence). The CDR3 is made up of 16 amino acids. V was pared by 4 bases and J by 1 base, with 16 bases between. The CDR3 DNA reads TGTGCCAGCAGCTCGGCTATGCTGACCTTTAACTATGGCTACACCTTC. It yields the protein CASSSAMLTFNYGYTF.

J is TRBJ1-1 and V is TRBV6-2 or TRBV6-3; D call uncertain. The CDR3 is 15 amino acids. Trimming took 6 bases from V and 1 from J, leaving 15 bases between them. Per germline, CDR1 MNHEY and CDR2 SVGEGT. CDR3 sequence: CASRYIGRTNTEAFF. The CDR3 region has the DNA TGTGCCAGCAGATACATAGGACGGACGAACACTGAAGCTTTCTTT.

This clonotype was seen ten or more times. The chain is built from TRBV2 and TRBJ1-3; tentatively, D is TRBD1 (5 bases). This CDR3 spans 15 amino acids. The V gene's germline CDR1 is SNHLY and CDR2 FYNNEI. Trimming cost V 8 bases and J 1 base, with 15 bases left between them. CDR3 in amino acids: CASSATGLSGNTIYF. The CDR3 region has the DNA TGTGCCAGCTCGGCAACAGGTTTATCTGGAAACACCATATATTTT.

The rearrangement links TRBV5-1 to TRBJ1-2; D is undetermined. Trimming left V 0 bases short and J 7 bases short, with 10 bases between. The V gene's germline CDR1 is SGHRS and CDR2 YFSETQ. The CDR3 is 13 residues long. In DNA, the CDR3 is TGCGCCAGCAGCTTGGAAGAGGGATCTGGCTACACCTTC. Encoded protein: CASSLEEGSGYTF.

This clonotype was picked up many times. Written as DNA, the CDR3 is TGTGCCACCAGCCTTCGGAGCGGCGAGCAGTACTTC. Amino acids: CATSLRSGEQYF. The V gene is TRBV15, the J gene TRBJ2-7; D is perhaps TRBD2 (5 bases). The germline V gene has CDR1 LNHNV and CDR2 YYDKDF (reference sequence). This CDR3 has 12 residues. V was cut by 5 bases and J by 6 bases, with 11 bases left in between.

This clonotype has a handful of counts. This rearrangement joins TRBV29-1 to TRBJ1-2; 8 bases line up with TRBD1. The CDR3 has 14 residues. Germline assignment: CDR1 SQVTM and CDR2 ANQGSEA. The CDR3 coding sequence is TGCACCGCCCGGACAGGGCTGACTAACTATGGCTACACCTTC. As protein: CTARTGLTNYGYTF.